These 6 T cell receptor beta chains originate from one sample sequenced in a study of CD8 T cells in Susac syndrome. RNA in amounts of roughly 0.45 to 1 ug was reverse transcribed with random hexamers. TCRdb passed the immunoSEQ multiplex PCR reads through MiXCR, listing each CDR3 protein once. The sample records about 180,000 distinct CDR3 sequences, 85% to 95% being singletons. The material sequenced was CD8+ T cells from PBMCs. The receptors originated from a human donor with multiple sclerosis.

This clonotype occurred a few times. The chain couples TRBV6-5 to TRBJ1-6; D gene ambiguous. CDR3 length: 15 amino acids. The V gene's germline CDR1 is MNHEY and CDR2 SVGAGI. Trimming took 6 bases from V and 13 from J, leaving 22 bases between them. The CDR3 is CASSQTVAGRIPLHF. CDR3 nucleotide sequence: TGTGCCAGCAGCCAAACCGTGGCCGGCCGAATCCCCCTCCACTTT.

The CDR3 sequence: CASRPFTGPNQPQHF. The CDR3 DNA reads as TGTGCCAGCAGGCCTTTTACGGGTCCTAATCAGCCCCAGCATTTT. The rearrangement uses TRBV27 and TRBJ1-5; D unresolved. This CDR3 region has 15 residues. V lost 6 bases and J 4 bases, leaving 16 bases between the germline ends. The V gene's germline CDR1 is MNHEY and CDR2 SMNVEV (reference sequence).

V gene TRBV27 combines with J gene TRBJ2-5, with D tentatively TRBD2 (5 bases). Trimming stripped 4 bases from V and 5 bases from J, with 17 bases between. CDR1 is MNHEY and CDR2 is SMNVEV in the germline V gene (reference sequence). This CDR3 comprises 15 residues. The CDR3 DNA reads TGTGCCAGCAGTTCCTCTGGGAGCCCGGGGGAGACCCAGTACTTC. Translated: CASSSSGSPGETQYF.

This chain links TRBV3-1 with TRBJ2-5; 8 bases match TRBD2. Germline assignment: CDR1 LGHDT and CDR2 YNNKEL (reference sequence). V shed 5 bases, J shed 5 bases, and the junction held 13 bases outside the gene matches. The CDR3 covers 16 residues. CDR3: CASSKKAGVARETQYF. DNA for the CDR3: TGTGCCAGCAGCAAAAAAGCGGGAGTGGCGAGGGAGACCCAGTACTTC.

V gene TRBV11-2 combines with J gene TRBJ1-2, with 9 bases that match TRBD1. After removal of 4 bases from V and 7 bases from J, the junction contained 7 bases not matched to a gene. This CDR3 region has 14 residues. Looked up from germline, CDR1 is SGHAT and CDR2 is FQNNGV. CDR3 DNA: TGTGCCAGCAGCTCGGGACAGGGCGTTTTTGGCTACACCTTC. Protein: CASSSGQGVFGYTF.

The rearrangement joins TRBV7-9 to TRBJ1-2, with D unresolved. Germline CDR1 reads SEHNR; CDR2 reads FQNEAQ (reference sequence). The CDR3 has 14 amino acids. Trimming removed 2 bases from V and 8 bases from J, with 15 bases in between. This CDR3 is CASSLSDSLGGYTF. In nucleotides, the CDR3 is TGTGCCAGCAGCTTATCGGACTCCTTGGGCGGCTACACCTTC.